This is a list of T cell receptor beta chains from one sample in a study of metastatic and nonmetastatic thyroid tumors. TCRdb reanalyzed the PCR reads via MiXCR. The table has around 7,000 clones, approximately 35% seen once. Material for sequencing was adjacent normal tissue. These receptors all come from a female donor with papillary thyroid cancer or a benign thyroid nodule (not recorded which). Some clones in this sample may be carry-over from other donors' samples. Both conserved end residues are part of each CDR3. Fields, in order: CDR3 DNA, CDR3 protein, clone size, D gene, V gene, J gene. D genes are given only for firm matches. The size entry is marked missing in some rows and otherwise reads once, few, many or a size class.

CDR3nt: TGTGCCAGGAGTTACTTACCCGGACAGCCCGGCGGTCCACGCCTCCACTTT
CDR3aa: CARSYLPGQPGGPRLHF
abundance: NA
d_gene: NA
v_gene: TRBV6-9
j_gene: TRBJ1-6

CDR3nt: TGTGCCAGCAGTTGGGGGACAGATAGCAATCAGCCCCAGCATTTT
CDR3aa: CASSWGTDSNQPQHF
abundance: NA
d_gene: TRBD1
v_gene: TRBV6-2/TRBV6-3
j_gene: TRBJ1-5

CDR3nt: TGTGCCAGCAGCCAAGAGAGGGGACAAGAGACCCAGTACTTC
CDR3aa: CASSQERGQETQYF
abundance: few
d_gene: NA
v_gene: TRBV27
j_gene: TRBJ2-5

CDR3nt: TGTGCCTGGAGTACAGACACCTACGAGCAGTACTTC
CDR3aa: CAWSTDTYEQYF
abundance: NA
d_gene: NA
v_gene: TRBV30
j_gene: TRBJ2-7

CDR3nt: TGTGCCAGCAGTTTCCGTACTGGGACAGGGCCCCGCTATGGCTACACCTTC
CDR3aa: CASSFRTGTGPRYGYTF
abundance: medium-sized
d_gene: TRBD1
v_gene: TRBV12-3/TRBV12-4
j_gene: TRBJ1-2

CDR3nt: TGTGCCAGCAGTTTATTTGGGACTAGCGGGAGGCTAAAGCAGTACTTC
CDR3aa: CASSLFGTSGRLKQYF
abundance: NA
d_gene: TRBD2
v_gene: TRBV27
j_gene: TRBJ2-7

CDR3nt: TGTGCCAGCAGTCAGAAAAACCGGGGGCTATCGAACACTGAAGCTTTCTTT
CDR3aa: CASSQKNRGLSNTEAFF
abundance: few
d_gene: NA
v_gene: TRBV6-1
j_gene: TRBJ1-1

CDR3nt: TGTGCCAGCAGACCACGACTAGCGGGAGTCTACGAGCAGTACTTC
CDR3aa: CASRPRLAGVYEQYF
abundance: NA
d_gene: TRBD2
v_gene: TRBV6-1
j_gene: TRBJ2-7

CDR3nt: TGTGCCAGCAGTTCTCACAACAGGGGTCAAGAGACCCAGTACTTC
CDR3aa: CASSSHNRGQETQYF
abundance: few
d_gene: TRBD1
v_gene: TRBV12-3/TRBV12-4
j_gene: TRBJ2-5

CDR3nt: TGTGCCAGCAGTTACTCGGGGGCAGCGAGCTCCTACAATGAGCAGTTCTTC
CDR3aa: CASSYSGAASSYNEQFF
abundance: few
d_gene: NA
v_gene: TRBV6-5
j_gene: TRBJ2-1

CDR3nt: TGTGCCAGCAGTGCAGATACGCAGTATTTT
CDR3aa: CASSADTQYF
abundance: medium-sized
d_gene: NA
v_gene: TRBV25-1
j_gene: TRBJ2-3

CDR3nt: TGTGCCTGGAGCGCCCGGGTAGATCCTGAAGCTTTCTTT
CDR3aa: CAWSARVDPEAFF
abundance: medium-sized
d_gene: NA
v_gene: TRBV30
j_gene: TRBJ1-1

CDR3nt: TGTGCCGGGAATAGCGGGTCGTACACAGATACGCAGTATTTT
CDR3aa: CAGNSGSYTDTQYF
abundance: NA
d_gene: TRBD2
v_gene: TRBV7-9
j_gene: TRBJ2-3

CDR3nt: TGTGCCAGCAGGGGGGGGACGGTGGTGAACACTGAAGCTTTCTTT
CDR3aa: CASRGGTVVNTEAFF
abundance: large
d_gene: NA
v_gene: TRBV6-1
j_gene: TRBJ1-1

CDR3nt: TGCAGTGCCCAGGGGGGTCTCCGAGCGGGAGTGGGTAATGAGCAGTTCTTC
CDR3aa: CSAQGGLRAGVGNEQFF
abundance: NA
d_gene: NA
v_gene: TRBV20-1
j_gene: TRBJ2-1

CDR3nt: TGTGCCAGCAGCTTAGGGCTAGCGGGAGGGCGGAGCACAGATACGCAGTATTTT
CDR3aa: CASSLGLAGGRSTDTQYF
abundance: many
d_gene: TRBD2
v_gene: TRBV7-2
j_gene: TRBJ2-3

CDR3nt: TGTGCCAGCAGAGAGGGTGGGAGTCAGCCCCAGCATTTT
CDR3aa: CASREGGSQPQHF
abundance: large
d_gene: NA
v_gene: TRBV2
j_gene: TRBJ1-5

CDR3nt: TGCGCCAGCAGCTTGGAGTTCGCGGGAGTGACTCAAGAGACCCGGTACTTC
CDR3aa: CASSLEFAGVTQETRYF
abundance: NA
d_gene: TRBD2
v_gene: TRBV5-1
j_gene: TRBJ2-5

CDR3nt: TGTGCCAGCAGTGAAGGGGCTAGCGGGGGTGCACCTCCGTGCTACTACGAGCAGTATTTC
CDR3aa: CASSEGASGGAPPCYYEQYF
abundance: NA
d_gene: TRBD2
v_gene: TRBV2
j_gene: TRBJ2-7

CDR3nt: TGTGCCAGCAGGTGGAAGGGAAACACCATCTATTTT
CDR3aa: CASRWKGNTIYF
abundance: NA
d_gene: NA
v_gene: TRBV12-3/TRBV12-4
j_gene: TRBJ1-3

CDR3nt: TGTGCCAGCAGCTGGACTAGCGGGGGGCGGAACGAGCAGTACTTC
CDR3aa: CASSWTSGGRNEQYF
abundance: once
d_gene: TRBD2
v_gene: TRBV5-6
j_gene: TRBJ2-7

CDR3nt: TGCAGTGCTATGACCCGGGACAGACCTTACGAGCAGTACTTC
CDR3aa: CSAMTRDRPYEQYF
abundance: NA
d_gene: TRBD1
v_gene: TRBV20-1
j_gene: TRBJ2-7

CDR3nt: TGTGCCAGCAGCTTGTGGGACAGGGATTCCTCCTACGAGCAGTACTTC
CDR3aa: CASSLWDRDSSYEQYF
abundance: NA
d_gene: TRBD1
v_gene: TRBV5-6
j_gene: TRBJ2-7

CDR3nt: TGTGCCAGCAGTTTTCGGGAGACGAGCATCCACGAGCAGTACTTC
CDR3aa: CASSFRETSIHEQYF
abundance: few
d_gene: NA
v_gene: TRBV12-3/TRBV12-4
j_gene: TRBJ2-7

CDR3nt: TGTGCCAGCAGTGAAGGAGCCGGGTCAACGAGATACGAGCAGTACTTC
CDR3aa: CASSEGAGSTRYEQYF
abundance: few
d_gene: NA
v_gene: TRBV6-1
j_gene: TRBJ2-7

CDR3nt: TGTGCCTGGAGTTTACAGGGGAGGGGCACCGGGGAGCTGTTTTTT
CDR3aa: CAWSLQGRGTGELFF
abundance: medium-sized
d_gene: NA
v_gene: TRBV30
j_gene: TRBJ2-2

CDR3nt: TGTGCCAGCAGTTTAGGGGGCGCCGGCGTGGAGCAGTTCTTC
CDR3aa: CASSLGGAGVEQFF
abundance: NA
d_gene: NA
v_gene: TRBV12-3/TRBV12-4
j_gene: TRBJ2-1

CDR3nt: TGTGCCAGCAGCTTGGGTGGCAGGGGTAGTGGCACTGAAGCTTTCTTT
CDR3aa: CASSLGGRGSGTEAFF
abundance: many
d_gene: NA
v_gene: TRBV5-4
j_gene: TRBJ1-1

CDR3nt: TGCAGTGCTAGTAATCCCTTCACTAGCACAGATACGCAGTATTTT
CDR3aa: CSASNPFTSTDTQYF
abundance: NA
d_gene: NA
v_gene: TRBV20-1
j_gene: TRBJ2-3

CDR3nt: TGTGCCAGCAGTGAATCGGTGACCTATGGCTACACCTTC
CDR3aa: CASSESVTYGYTF
abundance: few
d_gene: NA
v_gene: TRBV2
j_gene: TRBJ1-2

CDR3nt: TGTGCCAGCAGCTGGGAGCGGGGAGCGGCGGGAGCCGGGGAGCTGTTTTTT
CDR3aa: CASSWERGAAGAGELFF
abundance: medium-sized
d_gene: TRBD2
v_gene: TRBV7-8
j_gene: TRBJ2-2

CDR3nt: TGTGCCAGCAGCTCAGCGGGAGGGATCCACAATGAGCAGTTCTTC
CDR3aa: CASSSAGGIHNEQFF
abundance: few
d_gene: TRBD2
v_gene: TRBV28
j_gene: TRBJ2-1

CDR3nt: TGTGCCAGCAGTCTGGGCAGGGGGGCCCTCACCGATACGCCGTATTTT
CDR3aa: CASSLGRGALTDTPYF
abundance: NA
d_gene: NA
v_gene: TRBV12-3/TRBV12-4
j_gene: TRBJ2-3

CDR3nt: TGTGCCAGCAGCCAAGATCAGGCACCCTACAATGAGCAGTTCTTC
CDR3aa: CASSQDQAPYNEQFF
abundance: once
d_gene: NA
v_gene: TRBV4-2
j_gene: TRBJ2-1

CDR3nt: TGCGCCAGCAGCCAAGAATTTAGGAATTACAGGGGCACAGATACGCAGTATTTT
CDR3aa: CASSQEFRNYRGTDTQYF
abundance: many
d_gene: NA
v_gene: TRBV4-1
j_gene: TRBJ2-3

CDR3nt: TGTGCCAGCAGCTCAGGGGATAGGAACACTGAAGCTTTCTTT
CDR3aa: CASSSGDRNTEAFF
abundance: large
d_gene: NA
v_gene: TRBV12-3/TRBV12-4
j_gene: TRBJ1-1